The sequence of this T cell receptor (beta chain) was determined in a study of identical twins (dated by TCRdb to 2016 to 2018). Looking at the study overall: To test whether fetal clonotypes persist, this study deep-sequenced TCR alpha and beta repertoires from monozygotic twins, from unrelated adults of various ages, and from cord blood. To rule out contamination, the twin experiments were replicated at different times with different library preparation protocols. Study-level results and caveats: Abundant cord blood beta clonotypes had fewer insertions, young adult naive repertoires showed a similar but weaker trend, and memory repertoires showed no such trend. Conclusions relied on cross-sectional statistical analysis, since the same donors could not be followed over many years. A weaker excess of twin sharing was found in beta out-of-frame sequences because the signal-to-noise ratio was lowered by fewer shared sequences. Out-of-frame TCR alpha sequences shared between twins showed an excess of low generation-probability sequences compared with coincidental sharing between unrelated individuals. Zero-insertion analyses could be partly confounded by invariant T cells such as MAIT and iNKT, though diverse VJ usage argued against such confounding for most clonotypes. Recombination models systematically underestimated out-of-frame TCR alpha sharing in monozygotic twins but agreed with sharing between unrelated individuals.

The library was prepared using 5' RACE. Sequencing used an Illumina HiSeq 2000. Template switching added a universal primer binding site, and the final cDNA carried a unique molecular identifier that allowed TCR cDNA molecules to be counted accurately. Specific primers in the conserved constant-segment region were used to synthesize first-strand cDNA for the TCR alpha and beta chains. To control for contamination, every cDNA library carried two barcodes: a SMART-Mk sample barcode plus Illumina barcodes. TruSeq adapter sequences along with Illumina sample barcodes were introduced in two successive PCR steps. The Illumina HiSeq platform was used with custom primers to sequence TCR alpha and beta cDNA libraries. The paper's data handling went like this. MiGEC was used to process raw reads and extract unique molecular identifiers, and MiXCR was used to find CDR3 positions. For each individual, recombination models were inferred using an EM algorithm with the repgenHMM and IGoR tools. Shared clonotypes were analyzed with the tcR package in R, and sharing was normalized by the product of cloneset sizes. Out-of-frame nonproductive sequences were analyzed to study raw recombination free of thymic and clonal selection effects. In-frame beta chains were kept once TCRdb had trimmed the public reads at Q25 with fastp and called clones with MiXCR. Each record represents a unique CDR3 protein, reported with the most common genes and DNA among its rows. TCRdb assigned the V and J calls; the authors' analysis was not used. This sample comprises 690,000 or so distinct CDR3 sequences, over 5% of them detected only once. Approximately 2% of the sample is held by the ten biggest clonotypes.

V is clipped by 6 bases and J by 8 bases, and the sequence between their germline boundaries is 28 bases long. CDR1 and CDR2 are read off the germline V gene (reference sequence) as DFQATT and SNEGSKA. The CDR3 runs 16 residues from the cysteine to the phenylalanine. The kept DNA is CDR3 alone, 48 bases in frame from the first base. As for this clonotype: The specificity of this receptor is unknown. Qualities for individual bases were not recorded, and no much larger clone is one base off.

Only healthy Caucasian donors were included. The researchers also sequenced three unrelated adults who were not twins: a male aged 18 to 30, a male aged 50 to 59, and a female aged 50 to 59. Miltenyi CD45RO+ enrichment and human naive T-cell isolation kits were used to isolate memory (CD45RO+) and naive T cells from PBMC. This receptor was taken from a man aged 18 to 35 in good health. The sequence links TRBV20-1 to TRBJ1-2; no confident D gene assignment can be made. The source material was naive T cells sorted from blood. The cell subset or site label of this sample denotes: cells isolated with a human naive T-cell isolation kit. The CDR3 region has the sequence CSAANPLREYGRGYTF. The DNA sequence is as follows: TGCAGTGCCGCCAACCCTCTTCGGGAATATGGTAGAGGCTACACCTTC.